One and the same sample provided the 15 T cell receptor beta chains below, sequenced in a study of patients and donors after allogeneic stem cell transplantation. TCRdb re-derived calls from the RT-PCR reads in MiXCR, one entry per CDR3 protein. The sample shows roughly 12,000 distinct CDR3 sequences, about 23% of them seen only once. Sequenced material: blood, either unsorted or a sorted T cell fraction (not recorded which). These receptors all come from a human donor who was either an allogeneic HSCT recipient or a stem cell or donor lymphocyte infusion donor (not recorded which). It is not recorded whose cells these are; they may come from a transplant donor.

V gene TRBV20-1 combines with J gene TRBJ1-6; D call uncertain. V shed 1 base and J shed 0 bases, with 13 bases lying between them. Germline CDR1 DFQATT, CDR2 SNEGSKA (reference sequence). The CDR3 loop spans 17 amino acids. CDR3 sequence reads: CSARVREGSSYNSPLHF. The CDR3, as DNA: TGCAGTGCTAGAGTTAGGGAGGGAAGCTCCTATAATTCACCCCTCCACTTT.

This clonotype was recorded at least ten times. CDR3 DNA: TGTGCCAGCAGAGTACAGGGAACTGAAGCTTTCTTT. Its translation is CASRVQGTEAFF. V usage is TRBV7-2 and J usage is TRBJ1-1; D might be TRBD1 (6 bases). There are 12 residues in the CDR3. V was pared by 6 bases and J by 5 bases, with 10 bases between. The germline V gene has CDR1 SGHTA and CDR2 FQGNSA.

The V call is TRBV20-1, the J call TRBJ2-7; D possibly corresponds to TRBD1 (6 bases). V was shortened by 6 bases and J by 5 bases, with 17 bases between the two germline ends. Germline CDR1 reads DFQATT; CDR2 reads SNEGSKA (reference sequence). The CDR3 is 13 residues long. The CDR3 DNA is TGCAGTGCCCCACCCTCCGGGACAAACGAGCAGTACTTC. Translation gives CSAPPSGTNEQYF.

This clonotype was seen a handful of times. The chain employs TRBV10-3 and TRBJ2-1; 13 bases line up with TRBD2. The CDR3 extends over 16 amino acids. Per the germline V gene, CDR1 is ENHRY and CDR2 is SYGVKD. V shed 4 bases and J 6 bases; nucleotides not matched to a gene: 6. The CDR3 region is CAISAGLAGAGNEQFF. CDR3 bases: TGTGCCATCAGTGCTGGACTAGCGGGAGCCGGCAATGAGCAGTTCTTC.

This clonotype is medium-sized by share. V gene TRBV7-2 combines with J gene TRBJ1-5; D not resolved. The CDR3 loop spans 15 amino acids. Trimming took off 1 base at V and 5 bases at J, with 12 bases between the two ends. From germline, CDR1 is SGHTA and CDR2 FQGNSA. The CDR3 protein is CASSLERGLHQPQHF. DNA for the CDR3: TGTGCCAGCAGCTTAGAAAGAGGGCTACATCAGCCCCAGCATTTT.

This clonotype was counted at least ten times. The chain is built from TRBV6-5 and TRBJ1-1; perhaps TRBD1 as D (5 bases). The V end lost 2 bases, the J end lost 3 bases, and 10 bases lay between the germline ends. The CDR3 has 14 residues. Per the germline V gene, CDR1 is MNHEY and CDR2 is SVGAGI. Written as DNA, the CDR3 is TGTGCCAGCAGTTACGGGGGAGTTGACACTGAAGCTTTCTTT. Its translation is CASSYGGVDTEAFF.

This clonotype was detected only a few times. V and J are TRBV28 and TRBJ1-1, with 7 bases aligning to TRBD1. The germline CDR1 and CDR2 sequences are MDHEN and SYDVKM. Trimming at V came to 6 bases and at J to 4 bases, leaving 11 bases not matched to a gene. This CDR3 contains 15 residues. The CDR3 spells CASSVPTGMSTEAFF. The DNA of the CDR3 is TGTGCCAGCAGCGTACCGACAGGGATGAGCACTGAAGCTTTCTTT. Based on the CDR3 plus reference TRBV28 and TRBJ1-1, the full variable domain is DVKVTQSSRYLVKRTGEKVFLECVQDMDHENMFWYRQDPGLGLRLIYFSYDVKMKEKGDIPEGYSVSREKKERFSLILESASTNQTSMYLCASSVPTGMSTEAFFGQGTRLTVV.

A single count supports this clonotype. The chain uses TRBV7-2 and TRBJ2-1; tentatively, D is TRBD2 (5 bases). V was cut by 5 bases and J by 4 bases, with 12 bases left in between. Per germline, CDR1 SGHTA and CDR2 FQGNSA. The CDR3 spans 14 residues. The CDR3 DNA is TGTGCCAGCAGCCCTACTAGGAATTACAATGAGCAGTTCTTC. This translates into CASSPTRNYNEQFF.

This clonotype has only a few counts. The chain's CDR3 is CSVGTNSNQPQHF. In nucleotides, the CDR3 is TGCAGCGTAGGGACAAATAGCAATCAGCCCCAGCATTTT. The rearrangement joins TRBV29-1 to TRBJ1-5, with a possible D match to TRBD1 (6 bases). Germline V gene sequence: CDR1 SQVTM, CDR2 ANQGSEA. V was cut by 6 bases and J by 0 bases, with 9 bases left in between. The CDR3 has 13 residues.

This clonotype came up many times. The rearrangement uses TRBV29-1 and TRBJ1-5; 7 bases fit TRBD1. Germline V lookup: CDR1 SQVTM, CDR2 ANQGSEA. CDR3 size: 15 residues. Unmatched junction bases numbered 10, after V lost 8 bases and J lost 0 bases. CDR3 nucleotide sequence: TGCAGCCTTGCCGGTGGACAGGATAGCAATCAGCCCCAGCATTTT. As protein: CSLAGGQDSNQPQHF.

A remark on this clonotype: At one end, the junction sequence differs from germline, possibly due to a read error. V and J are TRBV12-3 or TRBV12-4 and TRBJ2-1; possibly TRBD1 or TRBD2 for D (5 bases each). The CDR3 loop spans 13 amino acids. The CDR3 region has the DNA TGTGCCAGTTCCCTTGGGGGATACAATGAGCAGTCCTTC. Its protein product is CASSLGGYNEQSF.

The chain is built from TRBV7-9 and TRBJ1-1; 9 bases agree with TRBD1. With 6 bases clipped from V and 1 base from J, the junction kept 12 bases outside the gene matches. From germline, CDR1 is SEHNR and CDR2 FQNEAQ (reference sequence). This CDR3 contains 17 residues. The CDR3 loop is CASSPRNRGLGNTEAFF. In DNA form, the CDR3 reads TGTGCCAGCAGTCCGAGGAACAGGGGGCTAGGGAACACTGAAGCTTTCTTT.

V usage is TRBV4-3 and J usage is TRBJ2-7; 11 positions agree with TRBD2. Germline loops: CDR1 LGHNA, CDR2 YSLEER. V shed 4 bases and J 4 bases; nucleotides not matched to a gene: 3. The CDR3 totals 14 residues. CDR3 protein: CASSPGLAGYEQYF. The CDR3 coding sequence is TGCGCCAGCAGCCCAGGACTAGCGGGTTACGAGCAGTACTTC.

This clonotype has a handful of counts. The rearrangement links TRBV9 to TRBJ1-1, with D unresolved. The CDR3 totals 13 residues. Between the trimmed V and J ends, which lost 0 bases and 7 bases, there was a span of 10 bases. Per germline, CDR1 SGDLS and CDR2 YYNGEE. For the CDR3, the DNA is TGTGCCAGCAGCGTAGCTGTCGACGATGAAGCTTTCTTT. It is translated as CASSVAVDDEAFF.

This clonotype was picked up many times. V is TRBV20-1 and J is TRBJ1-2; TRBD1 is a possible D gene (5 bases). This CDR3 spans 11 amino acids. Trimming cost V 6 bases and J 7 bases, with 12 bases left between them. Germline lookup yields CDR1 DFQATT and CDR2 SNEGSKA (reference sequence). The CDR3 nucleotides read TGCAGTGCAGGGACGGTAATTGGCTACACCTTC. Translating gives CSAGTVIGYTF.